This TCR beta chain is from a study of cytomegalovirus exposure and HLA in healthy donors. General study points: Presence/absence analyses took donor sequencing depth as roughly uniform.

The CDR3 is made up of 14 amino acids. The V gene's germline CDR1 is SQVTM and CDR2 ANQGSEA. The PCR made use of 60 Vbeta and 13 Jbeta primers. Assay used: immunoSEQ multiplex PCR; TCRdb lists only in-frame clones, some missing. The sample yields roughly 170,000 clones, about 80% seen once. On this clone: Its antigen remains unidentified. The junction shows a germline mismatch at one end, possibly a read error.

The rearrangement links TRBV29-1 to TRBJ1-1; 8 bases map to TRBD1. Sequencing was performed on PBMCs. This clonotype originated in a boy aged 10-17 years in good health and CMV-seronegative. The CDR3 here is CGVSQDRGGTEAFF. DNA for the CDR3: TGCGGCGTTTCCCAAGACAGGGGCGGCACTGAAGCTTTCTTT. Supplemented by reference TRBV29-1 and TRBJ1-1, the full variable domain reads SAVISQKPSRDICQRGTSLTIQCQVDSQVTMMFWYRQQPGQSLTLIATANQGSEATYESGFVIDKFPISRPNLTFSTLTVSNMSPEDSSIYLCGVSQDRGGTEAFFGQGTRLTVV.